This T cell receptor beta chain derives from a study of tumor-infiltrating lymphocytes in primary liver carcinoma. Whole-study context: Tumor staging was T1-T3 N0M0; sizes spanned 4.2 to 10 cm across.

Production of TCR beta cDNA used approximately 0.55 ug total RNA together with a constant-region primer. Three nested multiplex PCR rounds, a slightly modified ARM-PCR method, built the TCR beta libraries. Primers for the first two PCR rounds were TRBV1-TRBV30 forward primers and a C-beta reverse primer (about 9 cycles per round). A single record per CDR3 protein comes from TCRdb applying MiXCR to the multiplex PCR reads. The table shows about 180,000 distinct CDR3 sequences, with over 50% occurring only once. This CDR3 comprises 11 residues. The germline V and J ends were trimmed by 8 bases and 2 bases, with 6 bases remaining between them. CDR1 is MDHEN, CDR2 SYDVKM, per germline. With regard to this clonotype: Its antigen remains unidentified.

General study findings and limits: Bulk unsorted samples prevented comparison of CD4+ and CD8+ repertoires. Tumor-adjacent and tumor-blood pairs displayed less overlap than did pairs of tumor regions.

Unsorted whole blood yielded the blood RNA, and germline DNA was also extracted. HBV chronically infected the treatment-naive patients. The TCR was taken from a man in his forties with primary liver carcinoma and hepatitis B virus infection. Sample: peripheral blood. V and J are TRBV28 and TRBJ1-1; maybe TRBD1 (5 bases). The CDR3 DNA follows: TGTGCCAGCCAGGGCAACACTGAAGCTTTCTTT. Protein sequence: CASQGNTEAFF.